This T cell receptor (beta chain) was sequenced in a study of vaccination and CD4 T cells after COVID-19. Study information: The authors used overlapping spike peptides from SARS-CoV-2, HCoV-NL63, HCoV-OC43 and HCoV-229E to stimulate cells.

Once obtained from cultured CD4+ T cells, the DNA was sequenced using the Oncomine TCR Beta short-read assay. In this case, cultured CD4+ T cells provided the extracted genomic DNA. TCRdb re-called the PCR reads with MiXCR, one entry per CDR3 protein. The sample lists around 10,000 distinct CDR3 sequences; 28% were seen once. Treatment noted: roughly ten-day PBMC culture with coronavirus spike peptide pools or control peptides (ViraFEST assay). Those CD4+ T cells from the unexposed donor predate the COVID-19 pandemic (2011-2018). The germline CDR1 and CDR2 sequences are DFQATT and SNEGSKA (reference sequence). V dropped 1 base and J dropped 5 bases, with 9 bases sitting between them. There are 13 residues in the CDR3. Study-level points and caveats: 304 of 307 vaccine-specific clones from convalescent patients were spike mono-reactive.

By sample fraction, this clonotype is medium-sized. The antigen is not known. Sequenced: CD4+ T cells from blood, cultured in vitro. J is TRBJ1-5 and V is TRBV20-1; weak D call: TRBD1 (5 bases). This TCR derives from a human donor in good health. CDR3 residues: CSARVGRDQPQHF. The CDR3, as DNA: TGCAGTGCTAGAGTGGGGCGGGATCAGCCCCAGCATTTT.